A single sample is the source of the 30 T cell receptor beta chains below, sequenced in a study of regulatory T cells listed by TCRdb under 2018. Summary of the overall study and its limitations: Hydrophobic residues at CDR3 positions 6 and 7 were enriched in conventional CD4+ T cells from CD3G-deficient patients, suggesting more self-reactive specificities.

Antigens of these TCRs are unknown. To prepare the library, the immunoSEQ multiplex PCR assay was applied. In the multiplex PCR, 52 forward TRBV primers and 13 reverse TRBJ primers were used, and assay-based and computational corrections were applied for amplification bias. Sourced from immuneACCESS, this table was stored by TCRdb with only in-frame sequences that have V and J called. A share of the clones is absent; for the studies checked, an unresolved V gene accounts for under half, and the remainder has no known explanation. For this sample the table gives some 38,000 clones, of which roughly 90% were detected only once. Under 2.5% of the sample belongs to the ten largest clones. The material sequenced was conventional CD4+ T cells sorted from blood. These receptor sequences come from a person aged 18 to 30 with CD3G deficiency.

This clone came up once. J is TRBJ2-1 and V is TRBV5-1, with 11 bases lining up with TRBD2. The CDR3 is made up of 14 amino acids. Germline CDR1 is SGHRS and CDR2 is YFSETQ. V shed 3 bases, J shed 8 bases, and the junction held 4 bases outside the gene matches. CDR3 coding DNA: TGCGCCAGCAGCTCTAGCGGGGGGCTGCATGAGCAGTTCTTC. It is translated as CASSSSGGLHEQFF.

This clone came up a few times. The V and J genes are TRBV19 and TRBJ1-1; D possibly corresponds to TRBD1 (6 bases). Germline assignment: CDR1 LNHDA and CDR2 SQIVND (reference sequence). V was shortened by 6 bases and J by 7 bases, with 12 bases between the two germline ends. This CDR3 comprises 12 residues. The CDR3 bases are TGTGCCAGTAGCCCTAACAGGGTTGAAGCTTTCTTT. This sequence encodes CASSPNRVEAFF.

V usage is TRBV6-6 and J usage is TRBJ1-2; 8 bases map to TRBD1. This CDR3 has 14 amino acids. CDR1 and CDR2 (germline): MNHNY, SVGAGI (reference sequence). V was clipped by 10 bases and J by 6 bases; unmatched bases: 13. This chain's CDR3 is CAIRRTGGWDGYTF. The CDR3, as DNA: TGTGCCATCAGACGAACAGGGGGTTGGGATGGCTACACCTTC.

The chain has TRBV11-2 and TRBJ2-5; 8 bases fit TRBD2. Germline V gene sequence: CDR1 SGHAT, CDR2 FQNNGV. This CDR3 is 14 amino acids long. V shed 0 bases and J 7 bases; nucleotides not matched to a gene: 4. The CDR3 sequence is CASSLDRLAGTQYF. The CDR3 region has the DNA TGTGCCAGCAGCTTAGATAGGCTAGCGGGGACCCAGTACTTC. Full variable domain (remainder filled in from reference TRBV11-2 and TRBJ2-5): EAGVAQSPRYKIIEKRQSVAFWCNPISGHATLYWYQQILGQGPKLLIQFQNNGVVDDSQLPKDRFSAERLKGVDSTLKIQPAKLEDSAVYLCASSLDRLAGTQYFGPGTRLLVL.

The chain links TRBV5-1 to TRBJ2-3; TRBD2 might be the D (5 bases). CDR1 is SGHRS and CDR2 is YFSETQ in the germline V gene. V lost 3 bases and J 0 bases, leaving 5 bases between the germline ends. The CDR3 covers 13 residues. CDR3 in DNA: TGCGCCAGCAGCTCGGGAAGCACAGATACGCAGTATTTT. Protein: CASSSGSTDTQYF.

The genes are TRBV28 and TRBJ2-6; D gene unclear. CDR3 size: 15 residues. CDR1 is MDHEN, CDR2 SYDVKM, per germline. Trimming took 5 bases from V and 0 from J, leaving 8 bases between them. The CDR3: CASSPRASGANVLTF. The CDR3 DNA is TGTGCCAGCAGTCCTAGGGCCTCTGGGGCCAACGTCCTGACTTTC.

The V gene is TRBV7-2, the J gene TRBJ2-3; unclear D gene. V was shortened by 1 base and J by 2 bases, with 13 bases between the two germline ends. In germline, CDR1 is SGHTA, CDR2 FQGNSA. The CDR3 is 16 amino acids. CDR3 sequence (DNA): TGTGCCAGCAGCTTAGGCCTGCTGGCATCCACAGATACGCAGTATTTT. Translated, it gives CASSLGLLASTDTQYF.

The rearrangement links TRBV7-8 to TRBJ2-3; D is possibly TRBD1 (6 bases). Per the germline V gene, CDR1 is SGHVS and CDR2 is FQNEAQ. The CDR3 is made up of 14 amino acids. Trimming cost V 3 bases and J 2 bases, with 9 bases left between them. The CDR3 is CASSFGQTTDTQYF. The CDR3 DNA reads TGTGCCAGCAGCTTCGGACAGACCACAGATACGCAGTATTTT.

As for this clone: Other DNA sequences in this sample translate to the same CDR3. The chain's CDR3 is CASSLGPSYEQYF. The CDR3 DNA reads as TGTGCCAGCAGTTTAGGGCCTTCCTACGAGCAGTACTTC. The chain links TRBV28 to TRBJ2-7; D gene unclear. The CDR3 is made up of 13 amino acids. Germline CDR1 is MDHEN and CDR2 is SYDVKM. V was clipped by 2 bases and J by 1 base, with 6 bases between them. Using reference TRBV28 and TRBJ2-7 for the parts outside the CDR3, the full variable domain is DVKVTQSSRYLVKRTGEKVFLECVQDMDHENMFWYRQDPGLGLRLIYFSYDVKMKEKGDIPEGYSVSREKKERFSLILESASTNQTSMYLCASSLGPSYEQYFGPGTRLTVT.

This chain links TRBV28 with TRBJ2-6, with TRBD1 matching 7 bases. Looked up from germline, CDR1 is MDHEN and CDR2 is SYDVKM. This CDR3 is built from 16 residues. J gave up 4 bases and V 2 bases, and 5 bases lay outside the gene matches. CDR3 residues: CASSLQGQLGANVLTF. CDR3 nucleotides: TGTGCCAGCAGTTTACAGGGACAGCTGGGGGCCAACGTCCTGACTTTC.

The chain links TRBV28 to TRBJ1-1; D is possibly TRBD1 (6 bases). Trimming cost V 2 bases and J 7 bases, with 14 bases left between them. The CDR3 is made up of 14 amino acids. Germline V gene lookup returns CDR1 MDHEN and CDR2 SYDVKM. CDR3 in amino acids: CASSLGTRAIEAFF. The CDR3 DNA reads as TGTGCCAGCAGTTTAGGGACACGGGCAATTGAAGCTTTCTTT.

V gene TRBV28 combines with J gene TRBJ1-3; D unclear. Germline-derived CDR1 and CDR2 are MDHEN and SYDVKM. The germline V and J ends were trimmed by 2 bases and 0 bases, with 14 bases remaining between them. CDR3 length: 17 amino acids. CDR3 residues: CASSLRLGPTSGNTIYF. As DNA, the CDR3 is TGTGCCAGCAGTTTAAGGCTCGGGCCGACCTCTGGAAACACCATATATTTT.

The CDR3 loop reads CASSPIRTGHAPTQYF. For the CDR3, the DNA is TGTGCCAGCAGCCCTATACGGACAGGGCATGCTCCCACGCAGTATTTT. The chain combines TRBV11-2 with TRBJ2-3; 8 bases line up with TRBD1. This CDR3 comprises 16 residues. Germline V gives CDR1 SGHAT, CDR2 FQNNGV. V dropped 5 bases and J dropped 9; count of bases not matched to a gene: 16.

This sequence joins TRBV5-1 and TRBJ2-3; D uncertain. Germline V gene data show CDR1 as SGHRS and CDR2 as YFSETQ. The CDR3 spans 14 residues. Trimming removed 2 bases at V and 0 bases at J, with 7 bases between. CDR3 amino acids: CASSFGPSTDTQYF. The DNA for the CDR3 is TGCGCCAGCAGCTTCGGGCCCAGCACAGATACGCAGTATTTT.

V and J are TRBV6-1 and TRBJ1-4, with unresolved D. The length of the CDR3 is 15 residues. Germline CDR1 MNHNS, CDR2 SASEGT. V dropped 2 bases and J dropped 0 bases, with 7 bases sitting between them. The CDR3 nucleotides are TGTGCCAGCAGTGAACATGCCCCAACTAATGAAAAACTGTTTTTT. It specifies CASSEHAPTNEKLFF.

This rearrangement joins TRBV7-9 to TRBJ2-1, with TRBD1 matching over 7 bases. Per the germline V gene, CDR1 is SEHNR and CDR2 is FQNEAQ (reference sequence). Trimming removed 5 bases from V and 5 bases from J; junction bases left unmatched: 6. The CDR3 is 14 residues long. CDR3: CASSTEGQNNEQFF. The CDR3 DNA is TGTGCCAGCAGCACCGAGGGACAGAACAATGAGCAGTTCTTC.

The J gene is TRBJ2-7, the V gene TRBV30; 12 bases map to TRBD2. The CDR3 is 16 residues long. Germline CDR1 reads GTSNPN; CDR2 reads SVGIG (reference sequence). Trimming cost V 1 base and J 5 bases; bases outside gene matches: 9. The DNA for the CDR3 is TGTGCCTGGAGTGCCCCTCGGACTAGCGGGAACCACGAGCAGTACTTC. Translated: CAWSAPRTSGNHEQYF.

The chain carries TRBV28 and TRBJ2-7, with D possibly being TRBD1 (5 bases). V lost 5 bases to trimming and J lost 5 bases, with 16 bases between them. The CDR3 loop spans 14 amino acids. The germline gives CDR1 MDHEN, CDR2 SYDVKM. The CDR3 spells CASSPAGSGDEQYF. The CDR3 DNA reads as TGTGCCAGCAGTCCTGCAGGGTCGGGTGACGAGCAGTACTTC.

The sample holds one count of this clone. This chain uses TRBV30 with TRBJ2-5, with 11 bases identical to TRBD1. Trimming took 2 bases from V and 4 from J; bases not matched to a gene: 9. The CDR3 totals 16 residues. CDR1 and CDR2 from the germline V gene are GTSNPN and SVGIG (reference sequence). The CDR3 reads CAWSTGTGGSGETQYF. The DNA of the CDR3 is TGTGCCTGGAGTACCGGGACAGGGGGTTCCGGAGAGACCCAGTACTTC.

The rearrangement joins TRBV6-6 to TRBJ2-5; 8 nucleotides line up with TRBD2. The J segment lost 4 bases and the V segment lost 6 bases, leaving 10 bases of the junction unmatched. The V gene's germline CDR1 is MNHNY and CDR2 SVGAGI (reference sequence). This CDR3 comprises 15 residues. CDR3 amino acids: CASSRGGLGGETQYF. CDR3 DNA sequence: TGTGCCAGCAGCCGCGGGGGGTTAGGGGGAGAGACCCAGTACTTC.

The chain employs TRBV19 and TRBJ1-1; D possibly corresponds to TRBD1 (5 bases). The CDR3 length is 12 residues. CDR1 is LNHDA, CDR2 SQIVND, per germline (reference sequence). V lost 8 bases and J lost 2, with 9 bases in between. CDR3 protein: CASGDRNTEAFF. The CDR3 region has the DNA TGTGCCAGTGGTGACAGAAACACTGAAGCTTTCTTT.

This rearrangement joins TRBV7-9 to TRBJ2-7; D is perhaps TRBD2 (5 bases). Germline CDR1 reads SEHNR; CDR2 reads FQNEAQ (reference sequence). The CDR3 consists of 12 residues. The V end lost 5 bases, the J end lost 9 bases, and 14 bases lay between the germline ends. The CDR3 is CASSQSGRAQYF. The CDR3 DNA reads as TGTGCCAGCAGCCAGAGCGGCCGGGCGCAGTACTTC.

The chain combines TRBV19 with TRBJ1-5, with D unclear. This CDR3 is 13 amino acids long. Per germline, CDR1 LNHDA and CDR2 SQIVND (reference sequence). Trimming took off 6 bases at V and 6 bases at J, with 12 bases between the two ends. CDR3: CASSPRPIQPQHF. In DNA, the CDR3 is TGTGCCAGTAGCCCCCGCCCTATTCAGCCCCAGCATTTT.

The chain couples TRBV5-1 to TRBJ2-5; the match to TRBD2 covers 7 bases. The CDR3 is 15 residues long. Germline V gives CDR1 SGHRS, CDR2 YFSETQ. Trimming took 2 bases from V and 1 from J; bases not matched to a gene: 5. CDR3 protein: CASSFQGLPQETQYF. In nucleotides, the CDR3 is TGCGCCAGCAGCTTCCAGGGACTACCCCAAGAGACCCAGTACTTC.

This clone was seen once. The V call is TRBV30, the J call TRBJ2-2, with 8 bases matching TRBD1. With V trimmed by 2 bases and J by 1 base, 6 bases remained unmatched. From germline, CDR1 is GTSNPN and CDR2 SVGIG (reference sequence). The CDR3 is made up of 16 amino acids. CDR3 amino acids: CAWSIRTGRNTGELFF. Here the CDR3 DNA reads TGTGCCTGGAGTATTCGGACAGGGCGGAACACCGGGGAGCTGTTTTTT.

The chain recombines TRBV5-1 with TRBJ2-3; D is possibly TRBD1 or TRBD2 (6 bases each). Germline V gene sequence: CDR1 SGHRS, CDR2 YFSETQ. The V and J ends lost 2 bases and 0 bases respectively, with 13 bases between them. This CDR3 region has 16 residues. The DNA of the CDR3 is TGCGCCAGCAGCTTAGGCCGGGGGACAAGCACAGATACGCAGTATTTT. Translation: CASSLGRGTSTDTQYF. Variable domain in full (rest from reference TRBV5-1 and TRBJ2-3): KAGVTQTPRYLIKTRGQQVTLSCSPISGHRSVSWYQQTPGQGLQFLFEYFSETQRNKGNFPGRFSGRQFSNSRSEMNVSTLELGDSALYLCASSLGRGTSTDTQYFGPGTRLTVL.

This clone appeared once. The J gene is TRBJ2-3, the V gene TRBV5-1, with 10 nucleotides matching TRBD2. Germline CDR1 reads SGHRS; CDR2 reads YFSETQ. The CDR3 contains 17 residues. Unmatched junction bases numbered 9, after V lost 4 bases and J lost 1 base. This chain's CDR3 is CASSENLAGAGTDTQYF. In nucleotides, the CDR3 is TGCGCCAGCAGCGAGAACCTAGCGGGGGCGGGCACAGATACGCAGTATTTT. The full variable domain, with the rest looked up from reference TRBV5-1 and TRBJ2-3, is KAGVTQTPRYLIKTRGQQVTLSCSPISGHRSVSWYQQTPGQGLQFLFEYFSETQRNKGNFPGRFSGRQFSNSRSEMNVSTLELGDSALYLCASSENLAGAGTDTQYFGPGTRLTVL.

The V call is TRBV10-3, the J call TRBJ1-5; D is unclear. The CDR3 sequence is 13 residues long. Germline-derived CDR1 and CDR2 are ENHRY and SYGVKD. The ends were cut back, 2 bases at V and 3 bases at J, with 5 bases in the middle. The CDR3 nucleotides are TGTGCCATCAGTGAGATGGACAATCAGCCCCAGCATTTT. Amino acids: CAISEMDNQPQHF.

The genes are TRBV4-3 and TRBJ2-7; no definite D call. V was clipped by 0 bases and J by 2 bases, with 14 bases between them. Per germline, CDR1 LGHNA and CDR2 YSLEER. CDR3 length: 16 amino acids. CDR3 sequence: CASSQERREKTYEQYF. CDR3 in DNA: TGCGCCAGCAGCCAAGAACGCCGAGAGAAGACCTACGAGCAGTACTTC.

This chain connects TRBV5-1 to TRBJ2-7; D gene ambiguous. V dropped 5 bases and J dropped 0 bases, with 12 bases sitting between them. This CDR3 has 14 amino acids. The germline gives CDR1 SGHRS, CDR2 YFSETQ. The CDR3 loop reads CASRSDSGSYEQYF. CDR3 in DNA: TGCGCCAGCAGATCCGACTCCGGCTCCTACGAGCAGTACTTC.